The source of this TCR beta chain is a study of PD-1 blockade in classical Hodgkin lymphoma. Overall study results and limits: When set against healthy donors, newly diagnosed patients were reported to show lower baseline TCR diversity. Underlying causes for the observed repertoire differences were not defined, possibly disease activity or prior therapy.

Generated by immunoSEQ multiplex PCR, the TCRdb table keeps only in-frame clones and is missing some. This table has approximately 22,000 clones, 73% appearing once. No patient escaped relapse after autologous stem cell transplantation, and brentuximab vedotin exposure varied. Under best response, outcomes were complete response, partial response or progressive disease. This CDR3 spans 13 amino acids. Between the trimmed V and J ends, which lost 10 bases and 0 bases, there was a span of 9 bases. Germline CDR1 and CDR2: LNHDA and SQIVND (reference sequence). As regards this clone: The antigen is unknown.

Sample: peripheral blood mononuclear cells (PBMCs), taken before the second cycle of nivolumab. J is TRBJ2-2 and V is TRBV19, with a tentative D call TRBD1 (6 bases). This clonotype originated in a human donor with classical Hodgkin lymphoma. The CDR3: CATRQANTGELFF. DNA of the CDR3: TGTGCCACCCGACAGGCGAACACCGGGGAGCTGTTTTTT.